The clone carrying this T cell receptor (beta chain) has only one observation. Antigen: not known. This sample was included in a study of cytomegalovirus exposure and HLA in healthy donors. In the study overall: The Caucasian-associated ancestry cluster held roughly 81% of 300 to 500 genotyped donors. Study conclusions and caveats: TCR beta chain V- and J-gene trimming was linked, in a later analysis, to a missense variant in DCLRE1C.

The PCR employed 60 Vbeta primers together with 13 Jbeta primers. Libraries were prepared by immunoSEQ multiplex PCR; TCRdb keeps only in-frame clonotypes and omits some of them. The table includes approximately 100,000 clones, roughly three quarters detected once. Healthy bone marrow donors formed the donor group. The V and J ends lost 2 bases and 7 bases respectively, with 11 bases between them. Germline V CDR1 and CDR2: MDHEN, SYDVKM. The CDR3 has 13 amino acids. This chain joins TRBV28 and TRBJ1-1; D is unresolved. Sequenced sample: PBMCs. This receptor was obtained from a woman aged 40 to 49 in good health and CMV-seropositive. CDR3: CASSLPGSHEAFF. The CDR3 nucleotides read TGTGCCAGCAGTTTACCAGGCTCCCATGAAGCTTTCTTT.